This TCR beta chain comes out of a study of T cells in Graves' hyperthyroidism and ophthalmopathy. Study information: The blood sample was taken at first diagnosis, before treatment began.

Fresh peripheral blood, 10 ml, yielded the PBMCs. This clonotype was detected ten times or more. RNA transcripts yielded amplified TCR beta CDR3 regions. The TCR CDR3 first-round RT-PCR relied on the HTBI primer set. TCRdb re-called the multiplex PCR reads with MiXCR, one entry per CDR3 protein. Among 330,000 or so distinct CDR3 sequences listed, about a sixth were seen once. The origin of this receptor is a woman in her 40s with Graves' ophthalmopathy. The sample comprised blood.

The DNA of the CDR3 is TGTGCCAGCAGTGAAGCGAGCGGGGCGGGGCAGCCCCAGCATTTT. Amino acid sequence: CASSEASGAGQPQHF. The rearrangement uses TRBV2 and TRBJ1-5, with a weak D call TRBD1 (5 bases). Germline CDR1 and CDR2: SNHLY and FYNNEI. CDR3 length equals 15 residues. V was clipped by 0 bases and J by 7 bases, with 13 bases between them. Supplemented by reference TRBV2 and TRBJ1-5, the full variable domain reads EPEVTQTPSHQVTQMGQEVILRCVPISNHLYFYWYRQILGQKVEFLVSFYNNEISEKSEIFDDQFSVERPDGSNFTLKIRSTKLEDSAMYFCASSEASGAGQPQHFGDGTRLSIL.